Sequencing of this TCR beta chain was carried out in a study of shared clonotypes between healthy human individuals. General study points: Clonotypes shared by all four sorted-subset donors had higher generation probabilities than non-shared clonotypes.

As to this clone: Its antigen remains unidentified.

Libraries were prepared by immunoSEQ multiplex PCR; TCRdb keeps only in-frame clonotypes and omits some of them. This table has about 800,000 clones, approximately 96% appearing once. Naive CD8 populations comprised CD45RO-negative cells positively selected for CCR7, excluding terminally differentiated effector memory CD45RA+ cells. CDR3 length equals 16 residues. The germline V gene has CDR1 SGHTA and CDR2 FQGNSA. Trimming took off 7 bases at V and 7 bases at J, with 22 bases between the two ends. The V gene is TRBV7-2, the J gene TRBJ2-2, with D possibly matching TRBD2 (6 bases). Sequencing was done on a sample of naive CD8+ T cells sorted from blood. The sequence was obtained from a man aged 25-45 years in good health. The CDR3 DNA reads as TGTGCCAGCACTTCTTGGGGGGAAAGTGAGGACGGGGAGCTGTTTTTT. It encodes CASTSWGESEDGELFF.